Listed below are T cell receptor beta chains from one sample, sequenced in a study of blood T cell repertoires in COVID-19. The repertoire was sequenced with immunoSEQ multiplex PCR; TCRdb's copy has only in-frame clones and lacks some. The sample yields about 430,000 clones, roughly 90% seen once. Sequencing was done on a sample of PBMCs or T cells enriched from blood (not recorded which). The receptors were gathered from a woman in her twenties or thirties with acute COVID-19. Both conserved end residues are part of each CDR3. The D gene is left open where the match is weak. A row's size may be missing; if present it is once, few, many or a size class.

v_call	d_call	clone_size	j_call	cdr3_aa	cdr3_nt
TRBV11-3	NA	NA	TRBJ2-3	CASSPTEGASTDTQYF	TGTGCCAGCAGCCCTACGGAGGGGGCTAGCACAGATACGCAGTATTTT
TRBV4-3	NA	NA	TRBJ2-4	CASSPNTNNIQYF	TGCGCCAGCAGCCCCAACACTAATAACATTCAGTACTTC
TRBV9	NA	NA	TRBJ2-2	CASSEGPGGELFF	TGTGCCAGCAGCGAGGGGCCGGGCGGGGAGCTGTTTTTT
TRBV5-1	TRBD1	NA	TRBJ1-4	CASSSGTGFNEKLFF	TGCGCCAGCAGCTCAGGGACAGGGTTTAATGAAAAACTGTTTTTT
TRBV19	NA	NA	TRBJ1-5	CASSIDLRGGDQPQHF	TGTGCCAGTAGTATAGATCTCAGGGGTGGGGATCAGCCCCAGCATTTT
TRBV30	NA	NA	TRBJ2-7	CAWRPYYSYEQYF	TGTGCCTGGAGACCCTACTACTCCTACGAGCAGTACTTC
TRBV5-1	NA	NA	TRBJ2-7	CASPRNRAEQYF	TGCGCCAGCCCAAGAAACAGGGCCGAGCAGTACTTC
TRBV20-1	NA	few	TRBJ2-7	CSASFNRWSEQYF	TGCAGTGCTAGTTTTAACAGGTGGAGCGAGCAGTACTTC
TRBV7-9	NA	NA	TRBJ1-1	CASSLKTGIAEAFF	TGTGCCAGCAGCCTTAAAACCGGGATAGCTGAAGCTTTCTTT
TRBV5-6	NA	once	TRBJ2-2	CASSVGRRYTGELFF	TGTGCCAGCAGCGTAGGGAGGAGGTACACCGGGGAGCTGTTTTTT
TRBV7-8	TRBD1	NA	TRBJ1-2	CASSPRDRPSGYGYTF	TGTGCCAGCAGCCCCCGGGACAGACCAAGCGGTTACGGCTACACCTTC
TRBV5-1	NA	NA	TRBJ1-1	CASSPLKTGNTEAFF	TGCGCCAGCAGCCCCCTAAAAACCGGGAACACTGAAGCTTTCTTT
TRBV7-2	NA	NA	TRBJ1-2	CASSRINGQSYGYTF	TGTGCCAGCAGCCGCATTAACGGACAGTCCTATGGCTACACCTTC
TRBV6-5	NA	NA	TRBJ1-6	CASGTLGQKNSPLHF	TGTGCCAGCGGCACCTTGGGGCAGAAGAATTCACCCCTCCACTTT
TRBV7-2	TRBD1	NA	TRBJ1-5	CASSSRTGGQPQHF	TGTGCCAGCAGCTCACGGACAGGGGGACAGCCCCAGCATTTT
TRBV4-1	NA	NA	TRBJ2-7	CASSQGGSYEQYF	TGCGCCAGCAGCCAAGGCGGATCCTACGAGCAGTACTTC
TRBV19	NA	few	TRBJ1-2	CASTQGWTYNGANYGYTF	TGTGCCAGTACCCAGGGTTGGACCTATAACGGAGCTAACTATGGCTACACCTTC
TRBV7-9	NA	NA	TRBJ2-1	CASSKDAGEQFF	TGTGCCAGCAGCAAAGACGCGGGTGAGCAGTTCTTC
TRBV9	NA	NA	TRBJ2-7	CASSPQGGGQYF	TGTGCCAGCAGCCCCCAAGGAGGCGGGCAGTACTTC
TRBV12-3/TRBV12-4	NA	NA	TRBJ1-1	CASSLVLGLEAFF	TGTGCCAGCAGTTTAGTGCTGGGGCTGGAAGCTTTCTTT